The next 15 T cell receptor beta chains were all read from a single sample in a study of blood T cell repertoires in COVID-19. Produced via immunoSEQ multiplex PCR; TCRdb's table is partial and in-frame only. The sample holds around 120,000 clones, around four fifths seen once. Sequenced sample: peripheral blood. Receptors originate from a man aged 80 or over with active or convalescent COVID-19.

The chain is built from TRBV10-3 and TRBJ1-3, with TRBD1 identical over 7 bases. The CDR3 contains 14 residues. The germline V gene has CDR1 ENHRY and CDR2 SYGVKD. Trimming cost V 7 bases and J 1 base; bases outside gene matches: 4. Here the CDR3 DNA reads TGTGCCATCACCGAGGACAGGTCTGGAAACACCATATATTTT. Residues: CAITEDRSGNTIYF.

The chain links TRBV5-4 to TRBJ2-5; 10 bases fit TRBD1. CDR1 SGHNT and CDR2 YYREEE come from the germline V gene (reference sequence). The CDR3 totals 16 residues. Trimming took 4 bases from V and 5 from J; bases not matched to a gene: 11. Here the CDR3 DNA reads TGTGCCAGCAGCATCTTCGGGACAGGGGTGGGGGAGACCCAGTACTTC. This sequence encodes CASSIFGTGVGETQYF.

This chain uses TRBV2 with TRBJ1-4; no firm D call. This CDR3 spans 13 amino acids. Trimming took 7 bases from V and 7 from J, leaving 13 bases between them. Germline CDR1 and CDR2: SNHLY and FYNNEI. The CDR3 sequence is CASNYVGSEKLFF. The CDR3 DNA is TGTGCCAGCAACTACGTGGGTAGTGAAAAACTGTTTTTT.

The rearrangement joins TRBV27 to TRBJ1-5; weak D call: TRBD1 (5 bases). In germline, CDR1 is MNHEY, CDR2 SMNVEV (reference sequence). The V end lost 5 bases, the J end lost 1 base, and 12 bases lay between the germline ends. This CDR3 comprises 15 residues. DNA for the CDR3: TGTGCCAGCAGTCATGGACAAAGCAGCAATCAGCCCCAGCATTTT. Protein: CASSHGQSSNQPQHF.

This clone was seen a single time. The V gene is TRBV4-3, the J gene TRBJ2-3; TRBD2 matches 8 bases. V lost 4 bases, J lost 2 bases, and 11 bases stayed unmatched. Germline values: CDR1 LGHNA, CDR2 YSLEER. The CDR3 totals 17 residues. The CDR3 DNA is TGCGCCAGCAGCCCCGCCGTGGGGCGGGGGGACACAGATACGCAGTATTTT. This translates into CASSPAVGRGDTDTQYF.

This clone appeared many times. CDR3 residues: CASSSYTGGILLSSYNEQFF. The CDR3, as DNA: TGTGCCAGCAGTTCTTATACAGGGGGAATCCTCCTTAGCTCCTACAATGAGCAGTTCTTC. The chain is built from TRBV6-2 or TRBV6-3 and TRBJ2-1, with TRBD1 matching 8 bases. The CDR3 contains 20 residues. The ends lost 4 bases at V and 0 bases at J; junction bases unmatched: 17. Looked up from germline, CDR1 is MNHEY and CDR2 is SVGEGT.

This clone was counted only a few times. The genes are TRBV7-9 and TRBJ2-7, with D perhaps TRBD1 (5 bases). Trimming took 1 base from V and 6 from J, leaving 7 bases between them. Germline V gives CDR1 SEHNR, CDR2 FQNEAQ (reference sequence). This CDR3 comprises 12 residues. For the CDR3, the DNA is TGTGCCAGCAGCTTAGGACAGAGCGAGCAGTACTTC. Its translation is CASSLGQSEQYF.

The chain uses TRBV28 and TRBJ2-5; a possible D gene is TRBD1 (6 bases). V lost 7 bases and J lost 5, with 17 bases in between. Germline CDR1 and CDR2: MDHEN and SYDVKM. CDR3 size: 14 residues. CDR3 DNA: TGTGCCAGCAAGCAGGGGCCAGAGTGGGAGACCCAGTACTTC. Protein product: CASKQGPEWETQYF.

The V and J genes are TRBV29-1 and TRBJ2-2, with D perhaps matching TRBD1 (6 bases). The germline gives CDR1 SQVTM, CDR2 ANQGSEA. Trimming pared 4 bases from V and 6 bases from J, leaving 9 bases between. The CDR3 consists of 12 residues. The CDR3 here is CSVAGTPGELFF. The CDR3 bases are TGCAGCGTTGCTGGGACACCCGGGGAGCTGTTTTTT.

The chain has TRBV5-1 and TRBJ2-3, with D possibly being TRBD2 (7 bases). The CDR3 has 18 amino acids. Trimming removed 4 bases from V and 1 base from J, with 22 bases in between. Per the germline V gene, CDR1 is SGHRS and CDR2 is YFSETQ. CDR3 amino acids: CASSRPIRGATGTDTQYF. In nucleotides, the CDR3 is TGCGCCAGCAGCCGGCCTATCCGGGGGGCTACAGGCACAGATACGCAGTATTTT.

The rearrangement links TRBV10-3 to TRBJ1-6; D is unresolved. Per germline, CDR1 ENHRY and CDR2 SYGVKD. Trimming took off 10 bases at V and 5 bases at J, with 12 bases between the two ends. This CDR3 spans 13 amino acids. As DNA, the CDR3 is TGTGCCAGCGGGTACGGTGATAATTCACCCCTCCACTTT. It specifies CASGYGDNSPLHF.

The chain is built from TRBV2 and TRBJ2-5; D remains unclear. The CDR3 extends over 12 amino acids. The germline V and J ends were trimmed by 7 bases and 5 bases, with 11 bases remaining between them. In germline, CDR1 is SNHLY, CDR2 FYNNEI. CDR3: CASTDVGETQYF. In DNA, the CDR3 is TGTGCCAGCACCGACGTCGGGGAGACCCAGTACTTC.

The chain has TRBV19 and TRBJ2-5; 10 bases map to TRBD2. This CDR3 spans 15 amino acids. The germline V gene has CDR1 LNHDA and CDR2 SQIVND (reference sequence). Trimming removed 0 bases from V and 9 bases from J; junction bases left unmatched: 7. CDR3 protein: CASSIEGLAGAAQYF. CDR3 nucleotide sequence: TGTGCCAGTAGTATAGAAGGCCTAGCGGGGGCGGCCCAGTACTTC.

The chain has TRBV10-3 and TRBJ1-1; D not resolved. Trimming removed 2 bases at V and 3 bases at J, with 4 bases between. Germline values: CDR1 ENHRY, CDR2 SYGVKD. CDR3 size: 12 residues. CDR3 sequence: CAISERDTEAFF. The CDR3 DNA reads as TGTGCCATCAGTGAGCGGGACACTGAAGCTTTCTTT.

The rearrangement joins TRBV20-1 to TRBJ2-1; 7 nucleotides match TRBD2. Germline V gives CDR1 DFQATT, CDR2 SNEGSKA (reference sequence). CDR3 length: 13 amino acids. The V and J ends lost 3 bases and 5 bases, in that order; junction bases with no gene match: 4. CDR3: CSASRLADNEQFF. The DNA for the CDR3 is TGCAGTGCTAGTCGTCTAGCGGACAATGAGCAGTTCTTC.